This TCR beta chain emerged from a study of identical twins. Study-wide results and limits: Models predicted too little out-of-frame TCR alpha sharing in monozygotic twins. For cord blood, abundant beta clonotypes had fewer insertions, unlike memory repertoires, which showed none.

The length of the CDR3 is 13 residues. CDR1 is SGHDN and CDR2 is FVKESK in the germline V gene. Trimming stripped 2 bases from V and 3 bases from J, with 8 bases between. TCRdb called the 5' RACE reads again in MiXCR, with one record for every CDR3 protein. This table holds 240,000 or so distinct CDR3 sequences, over 9.5% found once. Donors were all healthy Caucasians. This clonotype was seen more than once but under ten times. Its antigen is currently unknown. The sample taken for sequencing was memory T cells sorted from blood. This receptor was obtained from a man aged 45-65 years in good health. V gene TRBV14 combines with J gene TRBJ2-7; D is ambiguous. CDR3 in amino acids: CASSQRIGYEQYF. DNA for the CDR3: TGTGCCAGCAGCCAACGGATTGGCTACGAGCAGTACTTC.